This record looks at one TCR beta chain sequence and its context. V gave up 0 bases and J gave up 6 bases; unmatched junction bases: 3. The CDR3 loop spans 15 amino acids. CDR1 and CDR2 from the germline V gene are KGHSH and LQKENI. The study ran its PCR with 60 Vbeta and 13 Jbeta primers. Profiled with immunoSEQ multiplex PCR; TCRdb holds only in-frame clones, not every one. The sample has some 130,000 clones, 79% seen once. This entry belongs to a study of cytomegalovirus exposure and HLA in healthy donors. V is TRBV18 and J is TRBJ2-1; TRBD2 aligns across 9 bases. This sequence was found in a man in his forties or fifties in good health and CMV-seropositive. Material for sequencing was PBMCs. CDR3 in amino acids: CASSPPGGRANEQFF. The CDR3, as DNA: TGTGCCAGCTCACCACCAGGCGGGAGGGCCAATGAGCAGTTCTTC. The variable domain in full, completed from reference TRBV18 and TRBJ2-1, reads NAGVMQNPRHLVRRRGQEARLRCSPMKGHSHVYWYRQLPEEGLKFMVYLQKENIIDESGMPKERFSAEFPKEGPSILRIQQVVRGDSAAYFCASSPPGGRANEQFFGPGTRLTVL.